Listed below are T cell receptor beta chains from one sample, sequenced in a study of shared clonotypes between healthy human individuals. TCRdb's copy holds only in-frame clones and misses some; the assay was immunoSEQ multiplex PCR. Of fewer than 600,000 clones listed, roughly 80% are singletons. The specimen was PBMCs. These receptors all stem from a woman in her thirties or forties in good health. Some clones in this sample may be carry-over from other donors' samples. Both conserved end residues are part of each CDR3. Each record gives: CDR3 protein, CDR3 DNA, CDR3 length, J gene, clone size, D gene, V gene. D genes are given only for firm matches. Part of the rows lack a size; the others show once, few, many or a class for expanded clones.

CDR3: CASSLGLTNTEAFF
DNA: TGTGCCAGCAGCCTGGGGCTGACGAACACTGAAGCTTTCTTT
length: 14
J: TRBJ1-1
size: -
D: -
V: TRBV7-9

CDR3: CASRAGEKGYGYTF
DNA: TGTGCCAGTAGGGCAGGGGAGAAGGGCTATGGCTACACCTTC
length: 14
J: TRBJ1-2
size: -
D: -
V: TRBV19

CDR3: CSATGASNPYF
DNA: TGCAGTGCTACTGGGGCATCCAATCCGTACTTC
length: 11
J: TRBJ2-7
size: once
D: -
V: TRBV20-1

CDR3: CASSLLPGTGTNYGYTF
DNA: TGCGCCAGCAGCCTGCTGCCCGGGACAGGAACTAACTATGGCTACACCTTC
length: 17
J: TRBJ1-2
size: -
D: TRBD1
V: TRBV5-1

CDR3: CASSPKGQAGRRNTEAFF
DNA: TGTGCCAGCTCACCAAAGGGACAGGCCGGCCGGCGGAACACTGAAGCTTTCTTT
length: 18
J: TRBJ1-1
size: once
D: TRBD1
V: TRBV18

CDR3: CASRNDRERAEQYF
DNA: TGCGCCAGCAGAAACGACAGGGAGAGAGCCGAGCAGTACTTC
length: 14
J: TRBJ2-7
size: -
D: TRBD1
V: TRBV10-2

CDR3: CASSLTSGFDEQYF
DNA: TGTGCCAGCAGTTTGACTAGCGGGTTCGACGAGCAGTACTTC
length: 14
J: TRBJ2-7
size: -
D: TRBD2
V: TRBV9

CDR3: CSARTVETQYF
DNA: TGCAGTGCTCGGACAGTTGAGACCCAGTACTTC
length: 11
J: TRBJ2-5
size: -
D: -
V: TRBV20-1

CDR3: CASSITGMETQYF
DNA: TGTGCCAGTAGTATCACAGGGATGGAGACCCAGTACTTC
length: 13
J: TRBJ2-5
size: -
D: -
V: TRBV19

CDR3: CASSLGSRALMNTEAFF
DNA: TGTGCCAGCAGCTTAGGATCCAGGGCCCTTATGAACACTGAAGCTTTCTTT
length: 17
J: TRBJ1-1
size: -
D: -
V: TRBV7-2

CDR3: CASRLQTSTGELFF
DNA: TGTGCCAGCAGGTTACAGACTAGCACCGGGGAGCTGTTTTTT
length: 14
J: TRBJ2-2
size: few
D: -
V: TRBV28

CDR3: CAWNSGTRVGEQYF
DNA: TGTGCCTGGAATTCCGGGACACGGGTGGGCGAGCAGTACTTC
length: 14
J: TRBJ2-7
size: -
D: -
V: TRBV30

CDR3: CATSRGTREKQFF
DNA: TGTGCCACCAGCAGAGGGACTAGGGAAAAGCAGTTCTTC
length: 13
J: TRBJ2-1
size: -
D: TRBD2
V: TRBV15